The rows below give T cell receptor beta chains drawn from one sample of a study of T cells in Graves' hyperthyroidism and ophthalmopathy. Each CDR3 protein is one row after TCRdb ran MiXCR on the multiplex PCR reads. This table holds a few hundred thousand distinct CDR3 sequences, 15% to 17% found once. The sample comprised blood. The receptors were sampled from a woman under 30 with Graves' hyperthyroidism. The CDR3 runs from the conserved cysteine through the conserved F or W. The listing skips clone size in some rows; elsewhere it reads once, few, many or a size class.

V gene: TRBV7-9
CDR3 length: 15
clone size: few
CDR3 protein: CASSSSGSSYDEQFF

V gene: TRBV12-3/TRBV12-4
CDR3 length: 15
clone size: medium-sized
CDR3 protein: CASSPRGQLKETQYF

V gene: TRBV10-3
CDR3 length: 21
clone size: .
CDR3 protein: CAISGQPRRDLAGGRTDTQYF

V gene: TRBV11-3
CDR3 length: 14
clone size: few
CDR3 protein: CASSPHPGVGGYTF

V gene: TRBV30
CDR3 length: 15
clone size: .
CDR3 protein: CAWSLAGQGNSPLHF

V gene: TRBV30
CDR3 length: 13
clone size: .
CDR3 protein: CAWRQDINQPQHF

V gene: TRBV29-1
CDR3 length: 13
clone size: few
CDR3 protein: CSARVGGRGEQYF

V gene: TRBV6-4
CDR3 length: 15
clone size: .
CDR3 protein: CASSPGLAGATEQYF

V gene: TRBV9
CDR3 length: 16
clone size: .
CDR3 protein: CASSAHVGQGASTIYF

V gene: TRBV20-1
CDR3 length: 13
clone size: many
CDR3 protein: CSARSGKPYEQYF

V gene: TRBV7-3
CDR3 length: 16
clone size: many
CDR3 protein: CASSLTGEAGANVLTF

V gene: TRBV14
CDR3 length: 16
clone size: many
CDR3 protein: CASSRTGTSPYNEQFF

V gene: TRBV9
CDR3 length: 18
clone size: .
CDR3 protein: CASSAQRTGGVRDTEAFF